These T cell receptor beta chains were read from a single sample in a study of post-analysis software for immune sequencing data. TCRdb analysed the PCR reads with MiXCR anew, one entry per CDR3 protein. The sample includes 740,000 or so distinct CDR3 sequences, around 53% of them seen just once. The sequenced sample consisted of blood. These receptors were collected from a girl aged 10 to 17 with multiple sclerosis. The CDR3 runs from the conserved cysteine through the conserved F or W. D genes are given only for firm matches. Clone size is shown for a subset of rows, as once, few, many or a class of expanded clone.

J gene	V gene	D gene	clone size	CDR3 length	CDR3 protein	CDR3 DNA
TRBJ2-1	TRBV29-1	TRBD2	-	15	CSDLRGSGRAHEQFF	TGCAGCGACCTGAGGGGTAGCGGGAGGGCCCATGAGCAGTTCTTC
TRBJ2-3	TRBV28	TRBD2	-	18	CASSLSTSGGWNTDTQYF	TGTGCCAGCAGTTTAAGTACTAGCGGGGGATGGAACACAGATACGCAGTATTTT
TRBJ1-2	TRBV12-3/TRBV12-4	TRBD1	-	13	CASSLSRGTGYTF	TGTGCCAGCAGTTTAAGCAGGGGGACTGGCTACACCTTC
TRBJ1-2	TRBV29-1	-	few	11	CSLGGNEGYTF	TGCAGCCTAGGGGGAAATGAGGGCTACACCTTC
TRBJ1-4	TRBV5-1	-	-	14	CASRSAVANEKLFF	TGCGCCAGCAGATCCGCAGTTGCTAATGAAAAACTGTTTTTT
TRBJ2-3	TRBV5-1	-	few	15	CASSLGWRLGSTQYF	TGCGCCAGCAGCTTGGGGTGGAGACTCGGATCTACGCAGTATTTT
TRBJ2-1	TRBV9	TRBD2	-	20	CASSVELLAGGRTQNNEQFF	TGTGCCAGCAGCGTAGAGCTTCTAGCGGGAGGACGTACCCAAAACAATGAGCAGTTCTTC
TRBJ2-1	TRBV7-9	TRBD2	-	18	CASSKPGLAGGPRNEQFF	TGTGCCAGCAGCAAACCGGGACTAGCGGGAGGGCCGAGGAATGAGCAGTTCTTC
TRBJ2-1	TRBV20-1	TRBD2	-	16	CSADKTSGSFRNEQFF	TGCAGTGCGGATAAGACTAGCGGGAGCTTCCGCAATGAGCAGTTCTTC
TRBJ2-1	TRBV5-5	-	-	16	CASSPTGTEPYNEQFF	TGTGCCAGCAGTCCAACCGGGACCGAACCATACAATGAGCAGTTCTTC
TRBJ2-1	TRBV20-1	TRBD2	-	15	CSAPETSGRANEQFF	TGCAGTGCTCCGGAGACTAGCGGGAGAGCAAATGAGCAGTTCTTC
TRBJ2-7	TRBV12-3/TRBV12-4	TRBD2	-	16	CASSLTSGRGPYEQYF	TGTGCCAGCAGTTTAACTAGCGGGAGGGGGCCCTACGAGCAGTACTTC
TRBJ1-6	TRBV9	-	few	15	CASSVGRQSNSPLHF	TGTGCCAGCAGCGTAGGGAGACAGTCTAATTCACCCCTCCACTTT
TRBJ2-1	TRBV7-2	TRBD2	-	15	CASLPRSGGANEQFF	TGTGCCAGCCTCCCCCGGAGCGGGGGGGCCAATGAGCAGTTCTTC
TRBJ1-2	TRBV12-3/TRBV12-4	-	-	15	CASRGATGLEGGYTF	TGTGCCAGCAGGGGAGCTACAGGGCTTGAAGGTGGCTACACCTTC
TRBJ1-2	TRBV5-1	-	-	15	CASSLEGRRLYGYTF	TGCGCCAGCAGCTTGGAAGGGAGACGGCTCTATGGCTACACCTTC
TRBJ2-1	TRBV20-1	TRBD2	-	14	CSAFVAGTMNEQFF	TGCAGTGCTTTCGTAGCGGGAACAATGAATGAGCAGTTCTTC
TRBJ2-6	TRBV28	-	-	15	CASSLGSTGANVLTF	TGTGCCAGCAGTTTAGGGTCTACTGGGGCCAACGTCCTGACTTTC
TRBJ1-5	TRBV6-5	-	few	16	CASSYSMGNGDQPQHF	TGTGCCAGCAGTTACTCGATGGGGAACGGGGATCAGCCCCAGCATTTT
TRBJ2-1	TRBV29-1	TRBD2	few	14	CSVKGLAGGNEQFF	TGCAGCGTTAAGGGACTAGCGGGAGGAAATGAGCAGTTCTTC
TRBJ1-1	TRBV20-1	-	-	13	CSAREPTNTEAFF	TGCAGTGCTAGGGAACCTACTAACACTGAAGCTTTCTTT
TRBJ2-5	TRBV4-2	-	-	14	CASSGGPTRETQYF	TGTGCCAGCAGCGGGGGACCCACTCGGGAGACCCAGTACTTC
TRBJ2-1	TRBV5-1	TRBD2	-	16	CASSSNSGGHGDEQFF	TGCGCCAGCAGCTCCAACTCGGGGGGGCATGGTGATGAGCAGTTCTTC
TRBJ1-1	TRBV12-3/TRBV12-4	-	few	13	CASSAVLNTEAFF	TGTGCCAGCAGTGCTGTATTGAACACTGAAGCTTTCTTT
TRBJ2-5	TRBV29-1	TRBD2	-	14	CSVDRGGCTGTQYF	TGCAGTGTCGACCGGGGGGGATGCACAGGGACCCAGTACTTC
TRBJ2-7	TRBV20-1	-	-	10	CSARVDEQYF	TGCAGTGCTAGAGTTGACGAGCAGTACTTC
TRBJ2-3	TRBV10-3	-	few	14	CAISLQVRADTQYF	TGTGCCATCAGCTTACAGGTCCGGGCAGATACGCAGTATTTT
TRBJ2-1	TRBV7-9	TRBD1	-	14	CASRWDRGSNEQFF	TGTGCCAGCAGATGGGACAGGGGTAGTAATGAGCAGTTCTTC
TRBJ2-7	TRBV7-9	-	-	13	CASSSLSQGEQYF	TGTGCCAGCAGCTCCCTGAGCCAGGGCGAGCAGTACTTC
TRBJ2-7	TRBV12-3/TRBV12-4	-	-	15	CASSLKGTSYYEQYF	TGTGCCAGCAGTCTCAAAGGAACTAGCTATTACGAGCAGTACTTC
TRBJ2-7	TRBV6-2/TRBV6-3	-	-	12	CASSKTVREQYF	TGTGCCAGCAGCAAAACAGTGCGCGAGCAGTACTTC
TRBJ1-6	TRBV7-6	-	-	18	CASSLEPTHSSYNSPLHF	TGTGCCAGCAGCTTAGAACCGACGCACAGCTCCTATAATTCACCCCTCCACTTT
TRBJ2-1	TRBV30	-	-	12	CAWSRGVWEQFF	TGTGCCTGGAGTCGAGGTGTTTGGGAGCAGTTCTTC
TRBJ2-7	TRBV20-1	-	-	15	CSGIPLAGSSYEQYF	TGCAGTGGGATCCCTCTCGCCGGCAGCTCCTACGAGCAGTACTTC
TRBJ1-1	TRBV5-1	-	-	14	CASSLERDMTEAFF	TGCGCCAGCAGCTTGGAAAGGGATATGACTGAAGCTTTCTTT
TRBJ2-7	TRBV5-1	TRBD1	-	14	CASSSRTGEDEQYF	TGCGCCAGCAGCAGCCGGACAGGGGAGGACGAGCAGTACTTC
TRBJ1-1	TRBV7-3	-	-	14	CASSLTSGAGEAFF	TGTGCCAGCAGCTTAACCTCGGGGGCAGGAGAAGCTTTCTTT
TRBJ2-5	TRBV20-1	TRBD2	-	16	CSARGTSGWEAETQYF	TGCAGTGCTAGGGGGACTAGCGGGTGGGAGGCGGAGACCCAGTACTTC
TRBJ1-1	TRBV6-5	-	-	16	CASSYSGRGAGTEAFF	TGTGCCAGCAGTTACTCGGGCCGGGGGGCGGGGACTGAAGCTTTCTTT
TRBJ2-3	TRBV7-9	-	few	13	CASSLVLEDTQYF	TGTGCCAGCAGCTTAGTCCTCGAAGATACGCAGTATTTT
TRBJ1-4	TRBV25-1	TRBD1	-	15	CASSEGQGANEKLFF	TGTGCCAGCAGTGAGGGACAGGGGGCTAATGAAAAACTGTTTTTT
TRBJ2-7	TRBV20-1	TRBD2	many	13	CSARSGTDYEQYF	TGCAGTGCTAGGAGCGGGACGGACTACGAGCAGTACTTC
TRBJ2-7	TRBV20-1	-	-	14	CSARDRDTYYEQYF	TGCAGTGCTAGAGATCGGGACACTTACTACGAGCAGTACTTC
TRBJ2-5	TRBV7-9	-	-	17	CASSSDRHDPYQETQYF	TGTGCCAGCAGCTCGGATCGACACGATCCCTACCAAGAGACCCAGTACTTC
TRBJ2-5	TRBV6-2/TRBV6-3	-	-	17	CASSFLPRGGKEETQYF	TGTGCCAGCAGTTTCCTCCCCCGTGGGGGGAAGGAAGAGACCCAGTACTTC
TRBJ2-5	TRBV5-6	TRBD2	-	15	CASGGDPAGQETQYF	TGTGCCAGCGGCGGGGACCCAGCGGGACAAGAGACCCAGTACTTC
TRBJ1-2	TRBV11-2	-	few	12	CASSPGTGGYTF	TGTGCCAGCAGCCCCGGTACAGGTGGCTACACCTTC
TRBJ2-6	TRBV9	-	-	18	CASSVAGVTSSGANVLTF	TGTGCCAGCAGCGTAGCCGGGGTTACGAGCTCTGGGGCCAACGTCCTGACTTTC
TRBJ2-7	TRBV10-3	-	few	13	CAISEGQSYEQYF	TGTGCCATCAGTGAGGGACAATCCTACGAGCAGTACTTC
TRBJ2-1	TRBV7-9	TRBD1	-	16	CASSLDLGGTGDEQFF	TGTGCCAGCAGCTTAGATCTTGGTGGGACAGGGGATGAGCAGTTCTTC
TRBJ2-7	TRBV6-1	-	few	13	CASSEHISYEQYF	TGTGCCAGCAGTGAACACATCTCCTACGAGCAGTACTTC
TRBJ2-1	TRBV4-2	-	-	16	CASSQERAGLDNDQFF	TGTGCCAGCAGCCAAGAACGGGCTGGCCTGGACAATGATCAGTTCTTC
TRBJ2-5	TRBV5-1	TRBD1	few	16	CASSQGTGGVGETQYF	TGCGCCAGCAGCCAGGGGACAGGGGGCGTCGGAGAGACCCAGTACTTC